A selection of T cell receptor beta chains follows, all from one sample in a study of shared clonotypes between healthy human individuals. This table comes from immunoSEQ multiplex PCR, and its TCRdb copy is limited to in-frame clones, with some not included. The sample lists over 2 million clones; about 94% were seen once. The specimen was naive CD8+ T cells sorted from blood. These receptors were taken from a man between 18 and 35 years old in good health. Both conserved end residues are part of each CDR3. A D gene is named only where the DNA matches it firmly. Only some rows state a clone size, as once, few, many or a class for expanded clones.

NA | TRBJ1-1 | NA | TRBV10-3 | 15 | CAIRSDSDTNTEAFF | TGTGCCATCAGATCGGACAGTGATACGAACACTGAAGCTTTCTTT
NA | TRBJ2-7 | NA | TRBV29-1 | 11 | CSVETGNEQYF | TGCAGCGTTGAAACAGGTAACGAGCAGTACTTC
once | TRBJ2-7 | TRBD1 | TRBV15 | 13 | CATSGDRGYEQYF | TGTGCCACCAGCGGCGACAGGGGGTACGAGCAGTACTTC
NA | TRBJ2-1 | NA | TRBV5-1 | 19 | CASSPAGTGGGESYNEQFF | TGCGCCAGCAGCCCAGCCGGGACTGGAGGCGGGGAGTCCTACAATGAGCAGTTCTTC
NA | TRBJ1-1 | TRBD1 | TRBV5-1 | 15 | CASSLSTGGRTEAFF | TGCGCCAGCAGCTTGTCGACAGGGGGGAGGACTGAAGCTTTCTTT
NA | TRBJ1-2 | NA | TRBV18 | 16 | CASSPRGVREDYGYTF | TGTGCCAGCTCACCACGAGGGGTTCGGGAAGACTATGGCTACACCTTC
NA | TRBJ1-1 | TRBD1 | TRBV6-5 | 11 | CASSYQGGAFF | TGTGCCAGCAGTTACCAGGGGGGAGCTTTCTTT
NA | TRBJ1-1 | TRBD1 | TRBV5-6 | 13 | CASSAGGATEAFF | TGTGCCAGCAGCGCAGGGGGAGCCACTGAAGCTTTCTTT
once | TRBJ1-2 | NA | TRBV6-1 | 15 | CASSPVLGGNYGYTF | TGTGCCAGCAGCCCTGTGTTGGGGGGTAACTATGGCTACACCTTC
NA | TRBJ2-3 | TRBD2 | TRBV5-4 | 13 | CASMSGGRDTQYF | TGTGCCAGCATGAGCGGGGGCCGGGATACGCAGTATTTT
NA | TRBJ2-7 | NA | TRBV7-9 | 13 | CASSSDTTYEQYF | TGTGCCAGCAGCTCTGACACAACCTACGAGCAGTACTTC
NA | TRBJ2-1 | TRBD2 | TRBV7-2 | 18 | CASSSSLIAGAPYNEQFF | TGTGCCAGCAGCTCAAGTTTAATAGCGGGGGCCCCCTACAATGAGCAGTTCTTC
NA | TRBJ2-2 | NA | TRBV29-1 | 15 | CSVEEGSANTGELFF | TGCAGCGTTGAAGAGGGCAGCGCGAACACCGGGGAGCTGTTTTTT
once | TRBJ2-7 | TRBD1 | TRBV5-4 | 15 | CASSRPGQPDYEQYF | TGTGCCAGCAGCCGACCGGGACAGCCAGACTACGAGCAGTACTTC
once | TRBJ2-3 | TRBD2 | TRBV4-3 | 16 | CASSQLLAGEVDTQYF | TGCGCCAGCAGCCAGCTACTAGCGGGAGAGGTAGATACGCAGTATTTT
NA | TRBJ2-1 | NA | TRBV15 | 14 | CATSHREIYNEQFF | TGTGCCACCAGCCACAGGGAGATCTACAATGAGCAGTTCTTC
NA | TRBJ1-1 | NA | TRBV28 | 14 | CASSGVGMNTEAFF | TGTGCCAGCAGCGGTGTGGGGATGAACACTGAAGCTTTCTTT
NA | TRBJ2-1 | TRBD2 | TRBV4-3 | 13 | CASSQGLANEQFF | TGCGCCAGCAGCCAGGGACTAGCTAATGAGCAGTTCTTC
NA | TRBJ2-5 | NA | TRBV5-6 | 15 | CASSLLMAAQETQYF | TGTGCCAGCAGCTTGTTAATGGCAGCACAAGAGACCCAGTACTTC
NA | TRBJ2-2 | NA | TRBV30 | 13 | CAKRGQSTGELFF | TGTGCCAAGCGGGGACAGAGCACCGGGGAGCTGTTTTTT
NA | TRBJ2-3 | TRBD1 | TRBV14 | 17 | CASSQDTRDSFTDTQYF | TGTGCCAGCAGCCAAGATACTCGGGACAGCTTCACAGATACGCAGTATTTT
NA | TRBJ1-2 | NA | TRBV11-2 | 12 | CASSSMTDGYTF | TGTGCCAGCAGCTCGATGACAGATGGCTACACCTTC
NA | TRBJ2-1 | TRBD2 | TRBV6-5 | 15 | CASSLIAGEVNEQFF | TGTGCCAGCAGTCTTATAGCGGGAGAAGTGAATGAGCAGTTCTTC
NA | TRBJ1-1 | NA | TRBV5-4 | 14 | CASSWPGANTEAFF | TGTGCCAGCAGCTGGCCCGGGGCGAACACTGAAGCTTTCTTT
NA | TRBJ1-2 | TRBD1 | TRBV18 | 16 | CASSPLDRGLWYGYTF | TGTGCCAGCTCACCCCTCGACAGGGGGCTTTGGTATGGCTACACCTTC
NA | TRBJ2-1 | NA | TRBV4-1 | 14 | CASSPTGSNNEQFF | TGCGCCAGCAGCCCCACAGGGAGTAACAATGAGCAGTTCTTC
NA | TRBJ2-1 | TRBD2 | TRBV10-3 | 15 | CAISDWRGTIDEQFF | TGTGCCATCAGTGACTGGCGGGGGACGATCGATGAGCAGTTCTTC
NA | TRBJ1-4 | NA | TRBV30 | 13 | CAWSVTSKEKLFF | TGTGCCTGGAGTGTAACATCTAAGGAAAAACTGTTTTTT
once | TRBJ1-2 | TRBD1 | TRBV6-1 | 14 | CASTDPGTGNGYTF | TGTGCCAGCACCGACCCCGGGACAGGGAATGGCTACACCTTC
NA | TRBJ1-1 | NA | TRBV5-6 | 13 | CASSLAEGTEAFF | TGTGCCAGCAGCTTGGCCGAAGGGACTGAAGCTTTCTTT
once | TRBJ2-7 | TRBD2 | TRBV30 | 12 | CASDAGGNEQYF | TGTGCCTCTGACGCGGGAGGGAACGAGCAGTACTTC
NA | TRBJ2-7 | TRBD1 | TRBV30 | 13 | CAWSVSGGYEQYF | TGTGCCTGGAGTGTATCAGGGGGCTACGAGCAGTACTTC
NA | TRBJ1-2 | NA | TRBV5-6 | 14 | CASSLGFVNYGYTF | TGTGCCAGCAGCTTGGGGTTTGTTAACTATGGCTACACCTTC
NA | TRBJ1-4 | NA | TRBV28 | 11 | CASSLNEKLFF | TGTGCCAGCAGTTTAAACGAAAAACTGTTTTTT
NA | TRBJ2-3 | TRBD2 | TRBV19 | 17 | CASSLSGERGYTDTQYF | TGTGCCAGTAGCTTATCTGGGGAGCGGGGCTACACAGATACGCAGTATTTT